This TCR beta chain was identified during a study of blood T cell repertoires in COVID-19. Study at large: Samples representing acute and convalescent COVID-19 were sourced from the United States, Italy and Spain.

This clone has only a few counts. The data were produced by immunoSEQ multiplex PCR, yet TCRdb's version contains in-frame clones alone and is incomplete. The sample yields some 250,000 clones, 80% to 85% seen once. CDR3 size: 15 residues. In germline, CDR1 is LNHDA, CDR2 SQIVND (reference sequence). Between the trimmed V and J ends, which lost 3 bases and 6 bases, there was a span of 14 bases. The sample comprised peripheral blood. This TCR came from a man aged 45 to 65 with active or convalescent COVID-19. The chain combines TRBV19 with TRBJ1-4, with a tentative D call TRBD1 (5 bases). DNA of the CDR3: TGTGCCAGTAGTATTTTTCCAGGGCTAGATGAAAAACTGTTTTTT. It encodes CASSIFPGLDEKLFF.